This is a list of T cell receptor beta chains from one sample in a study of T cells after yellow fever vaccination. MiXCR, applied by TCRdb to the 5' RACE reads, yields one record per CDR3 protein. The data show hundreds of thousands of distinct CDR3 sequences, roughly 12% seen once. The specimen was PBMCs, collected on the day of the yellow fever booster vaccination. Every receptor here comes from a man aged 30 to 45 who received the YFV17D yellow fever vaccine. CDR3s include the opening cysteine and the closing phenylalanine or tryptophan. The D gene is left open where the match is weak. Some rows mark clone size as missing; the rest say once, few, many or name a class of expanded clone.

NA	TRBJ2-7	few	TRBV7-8	CASSSERGSYEQYF	TGTGCCAGCAGCTCGGAGCGAGGCTCCTACGAGCAGTACTTC
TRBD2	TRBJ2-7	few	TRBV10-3	CAITRTSGSHEQYF	TGTGCCATCACCAGGACTAGCGGGAGCCACGAGCAGTACTTC
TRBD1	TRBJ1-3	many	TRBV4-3	CASSQVGTGFSAGNTIYF	TGCGCCAGCAGCCAGGTCGGGACAGGCTTTTCCGCTGGAAACACCATATATTTT
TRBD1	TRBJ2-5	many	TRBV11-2	CASSRNQGAETQYF	TGTGCCAGCAGCAGGAATCAGGGGGCTGAGACCCAGTACTTC
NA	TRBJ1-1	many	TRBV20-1	CSARQGNTEAFF	TGCAGTGCTAGACAGGGGAACACTGAAGCTTTCTTT
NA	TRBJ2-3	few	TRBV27	CASSLWQGGITDTQYF	TGTGCCAGCAGTTTATGGCAGGGGGGAATCACAGATACGCAGTATTTT
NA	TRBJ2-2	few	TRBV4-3	CASSLQVSRTGELFF	TGCGCCAGCAGCCTTCAGGTTTCCCGCACCGGGGAGCTGTTTTTT
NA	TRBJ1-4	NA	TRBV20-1	CSAREPGAGNEKLFF	TGCAGTGCTAGAGAACCTGGGGCAGGGAATGAAAAACTGTTTTTT
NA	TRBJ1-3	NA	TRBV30	CAWSVLGRKRSGNTIYF	TGTGCCTGGAGTGTACTAGGACGAAAGAGATCTGGAAACACCATATATTTT
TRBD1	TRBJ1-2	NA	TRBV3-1	CASSQGQGPGYGYTF	TGTGCCAGCAGCCAGGGACAGGGGCCAGGCTATGGCTACACCTTC
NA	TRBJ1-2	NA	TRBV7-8	CASSPPGRNYGYTF	TGTGCCAGCAGCCCACCGGGCAGGAACTATGGCTACACCTTC
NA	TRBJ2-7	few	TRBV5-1	CASSVTGFGSHEQYF	TGCGCCAGCAGCGTAACAGGGTTTGGATCCCACGAGCAGTACTTC
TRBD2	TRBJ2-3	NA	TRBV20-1	CSALAGVGDTQYF	TGCAGTGCTTTAGCGGGAGTCGGGGATACGCAGTATTTT
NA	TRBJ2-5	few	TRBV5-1	CASSFGSAEETQYF	TGCGCCAGCAGCTTCGGTAGCGCCGAAGAGACCCAGTACTTC
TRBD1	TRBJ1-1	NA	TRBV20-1	CSAWYRGTEAFF	TGCAGTGCTTGGTACAGGGGCACTGAAGCTTTCTTT
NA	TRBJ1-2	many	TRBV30	CAWSWGVGYTF	TGTGCCTGGAGTTGGGGAGTCGGCTACACCTTC
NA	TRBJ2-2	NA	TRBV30	CAGERTGELFF	TGTGCGGGGGAGAGGACCGGGGAGCTGTTTTTT
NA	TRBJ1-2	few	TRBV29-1	CSVEGQANNYGYTF	TGCAGCGTTGAAGGACAGGCGAACAACTATGGCTACACCTTC
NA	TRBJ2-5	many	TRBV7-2	CASHTGSLQETQYF	TGTGCCAGCCATACGGGCTCGTTGCAAGAGACCCAGTACTTC
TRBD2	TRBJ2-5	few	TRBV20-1	CSASMGGRARKTQYF	TGCAGTGCTAGTATGGGGGGGAGGGCCCGAAAGACCCAGTACTTC
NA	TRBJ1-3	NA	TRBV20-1	CSARDQGTGNTIYF	TGCAGTGCTAGAGATCAGGGGACTGGAAACACCATATATTTT
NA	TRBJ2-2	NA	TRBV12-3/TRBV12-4	CASKGSDTGELFF	TGTGCCAGCAAGGGCAGCGACACCGGGGAGCTGTTTTTT
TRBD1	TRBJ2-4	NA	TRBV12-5	CASGLGTGNIQYF	TGTGCTAGTGGTTTGGGGACAGGAAACATTCAGTACTTC
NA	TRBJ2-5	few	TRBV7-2	CASSLARNFETQYF	TGTGCCAGCAGCTTAGCTCGGAATTTCGAGACCCAGTACTTC
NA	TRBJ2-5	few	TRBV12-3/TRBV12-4	CASGAETQYF	TGTGCCAGCGGGGCGGAGACCCAGTACTTC
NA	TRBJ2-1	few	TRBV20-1	CSASDGAGEQFF	TGCAGTGCTAGCGATGGGGCTGGTGAGCAGTTCTTC
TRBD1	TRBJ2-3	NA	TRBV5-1	CASQGAGNQYF	TGCGCCAGCCAGGGGGCAGGGAACCAGTATTTT
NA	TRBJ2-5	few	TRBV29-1	CSVAPGLGTQYF	TGCAGCGTCGCACCGGGGCTGGGTACCCAGTACTTC
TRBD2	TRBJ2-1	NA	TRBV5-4	CASSLGLAGEYNEQFF	TGTGCCAGCAGCTTGGGGCTAGCGGGGGAATACAATGAGCAGTTCTTC
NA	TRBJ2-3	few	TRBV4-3	CASSQERVVGLNRPDTQYF	TGCGCCAGCAGCCAAGAAAGGGTTGTAGGCCTCAACAGACCGGATACGCAGTATTTT
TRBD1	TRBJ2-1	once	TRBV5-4	CASSLYPGTGGSNEQFF	TGTGCCAGCAGCTTGTACCCCGGGACAGGGGGTAGCAATGAGCAGTTCTTC
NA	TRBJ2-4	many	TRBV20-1	CSGIGRAGENIQYF	TGCAGTGGTATAGGGAGAGCCGGGGAAAACATTCAGTACTTC
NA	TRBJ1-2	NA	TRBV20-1	CSARDMDLGYGYTF	TGCAGTGCTAGAGATATGGATTTAGGGTATGGCTACACCTTC
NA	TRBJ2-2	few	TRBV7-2	CASSWSFAGELFF	TGTGCCAGCAGCTGGTCCTTTGCCGGGGAGCTGTTTTTT
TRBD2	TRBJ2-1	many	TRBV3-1	CASSQAREGYNEQFF	TGTGCCAGCAGCCAAGCACGGGAGGGATACAATGAGCAGTTCTTC
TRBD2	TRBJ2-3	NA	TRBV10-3	CAIRVAGGTDTQYF	TGTGCCATCAGGGTAGCGGGAGGAACAGATACGCAGTATTTT
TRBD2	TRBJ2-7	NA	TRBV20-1	CSARETSGSYEQYF	TGCAGTGCTAGAGAAACTAGCGGCTCCTACGAGCAGTACTTC
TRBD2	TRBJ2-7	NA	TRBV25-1	CASSELAGGPGEQYF	TGTGCCAGCAGTGAATTAGCGGGAGGGCCAGGAGAGCAGTACTTC
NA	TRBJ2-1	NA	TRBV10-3	CAISPHNEQFF	TGTGCCATCAGCCCCCACAATGAGCAGTTCTTC
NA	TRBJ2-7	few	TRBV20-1	CSAIPGQLTYEQYF	TGCAGTGCTATCCCGGGACAATTAACCTACGAGCAGTACTTC
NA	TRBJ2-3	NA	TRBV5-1	CASNLWGRITDTQYF	TGCGCCAGCAATCTCTGGGGGAGGATCACAGATACGCAGTATTTT
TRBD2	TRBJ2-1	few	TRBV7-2	CASAQTLRTSGRVEFF	TGTGCCAGCGCTCAAACACTTAGGACTAGCGGGAGGGTCGAGTTCTTC